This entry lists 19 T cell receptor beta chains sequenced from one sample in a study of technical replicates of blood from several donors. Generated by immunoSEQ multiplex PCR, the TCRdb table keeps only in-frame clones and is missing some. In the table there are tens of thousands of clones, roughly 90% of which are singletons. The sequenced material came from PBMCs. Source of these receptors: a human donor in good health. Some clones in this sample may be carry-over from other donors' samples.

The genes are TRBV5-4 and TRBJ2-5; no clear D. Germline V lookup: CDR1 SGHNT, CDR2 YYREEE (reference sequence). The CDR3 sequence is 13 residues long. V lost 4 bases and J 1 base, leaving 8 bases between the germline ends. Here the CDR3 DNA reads TGTGCCAGCAGCGTGGGTCTCCAAGAGACCCAGTACTTC. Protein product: CASSVGLQETQYF.

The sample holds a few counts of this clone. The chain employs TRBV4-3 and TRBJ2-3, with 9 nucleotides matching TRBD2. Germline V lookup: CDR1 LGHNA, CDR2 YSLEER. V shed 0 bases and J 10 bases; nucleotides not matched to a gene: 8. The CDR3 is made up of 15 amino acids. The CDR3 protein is CASSQDRGSGSAQYF. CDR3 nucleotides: TGCGCCAGCAGCCAAGATCGAGGTAGCGGGAGCGCGCAGTATTTT.

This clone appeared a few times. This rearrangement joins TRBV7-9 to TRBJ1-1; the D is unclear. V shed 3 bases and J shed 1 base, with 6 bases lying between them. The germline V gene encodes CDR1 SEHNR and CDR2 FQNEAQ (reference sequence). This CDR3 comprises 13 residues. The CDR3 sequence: CASSFSGNTEAFF. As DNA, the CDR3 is TGTGCCAGCAGCTTTTCGGGGAACACTGAAGCTTTCTTT.

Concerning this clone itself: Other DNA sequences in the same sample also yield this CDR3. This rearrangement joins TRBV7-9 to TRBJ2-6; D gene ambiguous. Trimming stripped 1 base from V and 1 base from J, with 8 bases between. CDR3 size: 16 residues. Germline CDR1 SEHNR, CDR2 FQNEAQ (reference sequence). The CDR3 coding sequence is TGTGCCAGCAGCTTAGACGGGTCGTCTGGGGCCAACGTCCTGACTTTC. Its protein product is CASSLDGSSGANVLTF.

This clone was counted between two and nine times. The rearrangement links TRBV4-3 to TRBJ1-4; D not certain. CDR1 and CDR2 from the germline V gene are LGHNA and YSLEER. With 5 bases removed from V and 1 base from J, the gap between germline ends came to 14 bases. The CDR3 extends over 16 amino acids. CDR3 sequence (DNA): TGCGCCAGCAGCAAAACAGCAACGATAACTAATGAAAAACTGTTTTTT. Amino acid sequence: CASSKTATITNEKLFF.

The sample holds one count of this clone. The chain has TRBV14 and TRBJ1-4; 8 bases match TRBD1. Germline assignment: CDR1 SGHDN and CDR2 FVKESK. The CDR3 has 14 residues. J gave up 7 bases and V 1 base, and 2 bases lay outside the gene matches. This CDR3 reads CASSQAGGLEKLFF. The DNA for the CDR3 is TGTGCCAGCAGCCAAGCAGGGGGCCTTGAAAAACTGTTTTTT.

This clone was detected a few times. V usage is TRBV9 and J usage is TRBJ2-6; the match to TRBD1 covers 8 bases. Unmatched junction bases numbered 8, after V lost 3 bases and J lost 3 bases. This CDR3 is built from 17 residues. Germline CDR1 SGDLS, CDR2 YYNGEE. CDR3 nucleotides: TGTGCCAGCAGCGGCTTCCAGGGGGCGGGTGGGGCCAACGTCCTGACTTTC. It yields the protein CASSGFQGAGGANVLTF.

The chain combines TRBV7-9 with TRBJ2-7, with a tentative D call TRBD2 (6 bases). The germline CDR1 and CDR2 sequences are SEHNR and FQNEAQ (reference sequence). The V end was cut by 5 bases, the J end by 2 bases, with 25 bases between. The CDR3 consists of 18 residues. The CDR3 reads CASSLAGSPAPGTYEQYF. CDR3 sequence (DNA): TGTGCCAGCAGCCTGGCGGGGTCCCCCGCACCCGGTACCTACGAGCAGTACTTC.

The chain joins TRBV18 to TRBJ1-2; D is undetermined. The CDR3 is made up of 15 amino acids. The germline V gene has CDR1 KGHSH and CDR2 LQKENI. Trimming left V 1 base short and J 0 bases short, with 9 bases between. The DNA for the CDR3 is TGTGCCAGCTCACCACTTACGAGAGCTAACTATGGCTACACCTTC. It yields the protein CASSPLTRANYGYTF.

The CDR3 protein is CASRGGTGGRNTEAFF. The CDR3 bases are TGCGCCAGCAGAGGTGGGACAGGGGGCCGGAACACTGAAGCTTTCTTT. The chain joins TRBV5-1 to TRBJ1-1; 12 nucleotides line up with TRBD1. This CDR3 contains 16 residues. V trimming: 5 bases; J trimming: 1 base; junction bases outside the gene matches: 6. In germline, CDR1 is SGHRS, CDR2 YFSETQ.

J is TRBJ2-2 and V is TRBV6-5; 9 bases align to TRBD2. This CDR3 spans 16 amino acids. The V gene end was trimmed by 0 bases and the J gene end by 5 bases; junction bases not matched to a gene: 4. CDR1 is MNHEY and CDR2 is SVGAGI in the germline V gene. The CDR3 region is CASSYSERGATGELFF. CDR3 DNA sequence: TGTGCCAGCAGTTACTCGGAGCGGGGGGCAACCGGGGAGCTGTTTTTT.

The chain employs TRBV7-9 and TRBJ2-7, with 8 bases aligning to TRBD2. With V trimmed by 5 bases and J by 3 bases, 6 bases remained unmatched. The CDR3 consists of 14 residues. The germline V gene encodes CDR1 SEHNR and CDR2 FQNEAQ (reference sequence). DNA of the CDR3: TGTGCCAGCAGCCCCGCCGGGAGGGTCTACGAGCAGTACTTC. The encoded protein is CASSPAGRVYEQYF.

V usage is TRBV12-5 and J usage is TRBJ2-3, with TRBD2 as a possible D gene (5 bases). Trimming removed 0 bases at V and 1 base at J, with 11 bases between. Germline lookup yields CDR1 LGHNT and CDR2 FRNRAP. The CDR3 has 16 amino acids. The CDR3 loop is CASGLVEGLGTDTQYF. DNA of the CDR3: TGTGCTAGTGGTTTGGTAGAGGGATTAGGCACAGATACGCAGTATTTT.

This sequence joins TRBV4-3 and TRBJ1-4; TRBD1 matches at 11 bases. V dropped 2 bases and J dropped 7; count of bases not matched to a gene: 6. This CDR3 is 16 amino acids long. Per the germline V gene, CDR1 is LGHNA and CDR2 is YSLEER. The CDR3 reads CASSQNYGTGGEKLFF. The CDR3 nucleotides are TGCGCCAGCAGCCAAAACTACGGGACAGGGGGTGAAAAACTGTTTTTT.

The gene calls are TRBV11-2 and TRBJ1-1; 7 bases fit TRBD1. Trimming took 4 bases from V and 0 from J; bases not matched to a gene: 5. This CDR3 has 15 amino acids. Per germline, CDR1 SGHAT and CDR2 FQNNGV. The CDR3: CASSSGTVVNTEAFF. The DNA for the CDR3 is TGTGCCAGCAGCTCTGGGACAGTGGTGAACACTGAAGCTTTCTTT.

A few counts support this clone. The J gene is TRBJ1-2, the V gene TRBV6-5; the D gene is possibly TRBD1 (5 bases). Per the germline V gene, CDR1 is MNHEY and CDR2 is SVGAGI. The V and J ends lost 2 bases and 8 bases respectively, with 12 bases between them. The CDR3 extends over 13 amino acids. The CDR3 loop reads CASSYGGNWGYTF. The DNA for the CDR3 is TGTGCCAGCAGTTACGGGGGGAACTGGGGCTACACCTTC.

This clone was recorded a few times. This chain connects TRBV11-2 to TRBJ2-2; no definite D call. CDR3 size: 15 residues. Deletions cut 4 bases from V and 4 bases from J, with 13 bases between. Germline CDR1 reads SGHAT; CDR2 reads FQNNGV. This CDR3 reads CASSSLRVSTGELFF. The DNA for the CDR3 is TGTGCCAGCAGCTCTCTACGCGTGAGCACCGGGGAGCTGTTTTTT.

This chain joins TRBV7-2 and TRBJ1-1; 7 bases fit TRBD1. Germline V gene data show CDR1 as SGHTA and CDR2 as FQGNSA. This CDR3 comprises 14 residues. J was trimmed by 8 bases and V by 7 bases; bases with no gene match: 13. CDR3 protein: CASTPPIWDREAFF. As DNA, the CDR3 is TGTGCCAGCACCCCACCCATCTGGGACAGAGAAGCTTTCTTT.

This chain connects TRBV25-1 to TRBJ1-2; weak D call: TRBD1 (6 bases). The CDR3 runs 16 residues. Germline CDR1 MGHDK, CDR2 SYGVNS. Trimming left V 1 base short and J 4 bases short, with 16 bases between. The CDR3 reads CASSESGAETTYGYTF. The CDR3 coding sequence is TGTGCCAGCAGTGAATCAGGGGCCGAAACAACCTATGGCTACACCTTC.